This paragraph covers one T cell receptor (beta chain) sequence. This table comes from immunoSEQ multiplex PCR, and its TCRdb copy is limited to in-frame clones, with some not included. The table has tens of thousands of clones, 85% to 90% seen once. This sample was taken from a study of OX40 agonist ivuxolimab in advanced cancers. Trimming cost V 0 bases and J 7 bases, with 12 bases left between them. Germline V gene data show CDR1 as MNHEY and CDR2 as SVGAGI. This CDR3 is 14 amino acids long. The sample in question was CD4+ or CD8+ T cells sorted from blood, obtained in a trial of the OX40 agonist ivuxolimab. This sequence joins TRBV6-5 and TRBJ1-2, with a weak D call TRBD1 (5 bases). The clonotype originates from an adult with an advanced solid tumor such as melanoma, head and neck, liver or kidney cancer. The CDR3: CASSYSSPGLGYTF. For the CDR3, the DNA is TGTGCCAGCAGTTACTCATCTCCGGGGCTTGGCTACACCTTC.